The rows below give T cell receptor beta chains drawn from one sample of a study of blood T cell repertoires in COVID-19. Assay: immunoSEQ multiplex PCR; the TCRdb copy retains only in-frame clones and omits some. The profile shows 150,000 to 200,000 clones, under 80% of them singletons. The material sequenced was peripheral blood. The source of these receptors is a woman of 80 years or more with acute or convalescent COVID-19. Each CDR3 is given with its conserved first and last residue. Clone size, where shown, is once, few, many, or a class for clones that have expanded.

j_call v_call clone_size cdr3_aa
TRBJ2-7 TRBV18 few CASSPRTGQYEQYF
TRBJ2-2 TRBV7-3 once CASSLTPDTGELFF
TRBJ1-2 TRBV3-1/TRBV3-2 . CASSHLSRDNGYTF
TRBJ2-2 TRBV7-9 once CASILLDRTLGELFF
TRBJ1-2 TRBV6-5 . CASSYRAYTGGNGYTF
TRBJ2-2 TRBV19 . CASRIQGNTGELFF
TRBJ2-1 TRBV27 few CASSLTSGDYNEQFF
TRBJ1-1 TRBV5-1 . CASRFRQGANTEAFF
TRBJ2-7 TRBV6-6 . CASAGGGHYEQYF
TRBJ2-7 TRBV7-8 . CASSYRTSGGRGEQYF
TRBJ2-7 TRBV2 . CASTDRFQEQYF
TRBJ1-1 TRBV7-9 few CASSPQENTEAFF
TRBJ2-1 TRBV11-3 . CASSSGQGTGLSSYNEQFF
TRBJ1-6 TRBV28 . CASSLTTTRTLHF
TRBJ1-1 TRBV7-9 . CAGRASNLQGNGAEAFF
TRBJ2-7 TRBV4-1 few CASSQAVYVVYEQYF
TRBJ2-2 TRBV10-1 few CASSTGGGKGPGELFF
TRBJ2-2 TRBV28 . CASSWEGSGGTGELFF
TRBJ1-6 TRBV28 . CASNRVKGSPLHF
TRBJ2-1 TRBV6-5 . CASSYDSDNEQFF
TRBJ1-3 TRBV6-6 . CASSYTREGNTIYF
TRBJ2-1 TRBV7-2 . CASSLSGSSYNEQFF
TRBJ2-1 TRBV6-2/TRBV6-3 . CASSYTAVSSYNEQFF
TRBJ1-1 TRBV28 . CASSQPITGSEAFF
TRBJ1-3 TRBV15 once CATSRERGSGNTIYF
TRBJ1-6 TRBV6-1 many CASSEIGTGGNSPLHF
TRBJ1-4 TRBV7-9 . CASSSTGESEKLFF
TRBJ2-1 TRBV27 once CASSSTGGYYNEQFF
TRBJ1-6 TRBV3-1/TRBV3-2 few CASSQVGGGDSPLHF
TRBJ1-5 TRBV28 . CASSLAGTGGNQPQHF
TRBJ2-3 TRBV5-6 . CASNSIAGVGDTQYF
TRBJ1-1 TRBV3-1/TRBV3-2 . CASSQHPGGETEAFF
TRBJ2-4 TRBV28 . CASSSSGLAKNIQYF
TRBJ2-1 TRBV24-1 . CATSDSTSGPYNEQFF
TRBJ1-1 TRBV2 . CASGGGAMNTEAFF
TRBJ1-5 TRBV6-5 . CASSRGQAQPQHF
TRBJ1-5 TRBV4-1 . CASSHAGTVNQPQHF
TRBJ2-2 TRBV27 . CASSHTSGRGTGELFF
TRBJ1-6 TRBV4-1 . CASSSENSYNSPLHF
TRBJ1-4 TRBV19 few CASSRDRVQNEKLFF
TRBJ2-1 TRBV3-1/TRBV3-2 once CASSQGAGGPNEQFF
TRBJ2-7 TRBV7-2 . CASSLWAGVSYEQYF
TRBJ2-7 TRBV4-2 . CASSQRLAGRYEQYF
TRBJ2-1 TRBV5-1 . CASSLGVGSSYNEQFF
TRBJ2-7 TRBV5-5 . CASSLGPGTGGEYEQYF
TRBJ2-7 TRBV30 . CAWSGSGGYEQYF
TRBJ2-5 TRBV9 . CASSVTVAGGETQYF
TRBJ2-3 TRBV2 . CASSPTGTGAGDTQYF